Listed here are 5 T cell receptor beta chains from one sample, sequenced in a study of blood T cell repertoires in COVID-19. Using immunoSEQ multiplex PCR, the repertoire was profiled, and TCRdb retains in-frame clones only, with some absent. The repertoire holds fewer than 130,000 clones, with roughly 84% as singletons. The sample taken for sequencing was peripheral blood. The receptors were sampled from a human donor in a cohort sampled during active COVID-19.

This chain connects TRBV6-5 to TRBJ2-1, with TRBD2 as a possible D gene (6 bases). The CDR3 has 16 amino acids. V was cut by 0 bases and J by 4 bases, with 13 bases left in between. Germline CDR1 MNHEY, CDR2 SVGAGI. The CDR3 protein is CASSYSETRVYNEQFF. The CDR3 DNA reads as TGTGCCAGCAGTTACTCGGAGACTAGGGTATACAATGAGCAGTTCTTC.

This chain links TRBV5-4 with TRBJ1-2, with D possibly TRBD1 on 5 matching bases. The CDR3 covers 15 residues. Germline lookup yields CDR1 SGHNT and CDR2 YYREEE (reference sequence). The germline V and J ends were trimmed by 0 bases and 1 base, with 10 bases remaining between them. Here the CDR3 DNA reads TGTGCCAGCAGCTTGGCCGGGGGGTATAACTATGGCTACACCTTC. Its protein is CASSLAGGYNYGYTF.

V is TRBV20-1 and J is TRBJ2-1, with D tentatively TRBD2 (5 bases). Trimming took off 5 bases at V and 10 bases at J, with 12 bases between the two ends. Looked up from germline, CDR1 is DFQATT and CDR2 is SNEGSKA (reference sequence). The length of the CDR3 is 11 residues. The DNA of the CDR3 is TGCAGTGCTCATAGCGCTCCGGAGCAGTTCTTC. It encodes CSAHSAPEQFF.

The J gene is TRBJ1-1, the V gene TRBV7-3, with TRBD1 as a possible D gene (6 bases). The germline CDR1 and CDR2 sequences are SGHTA and FQGTGA. The CDR3 has 13 residues. The V end lost 6 bases, the J end lost 5 bases, and 13 bases lay between the germline ends. CDR3 sequence: CASRRVQGTEAFF. The CDR3 nucleotides are TGTGCCAGCAGGCGAGTACAGGGAACTGAAGCTTTCTTT.

The rearrangement joins TRBV18 to TRBJ1-1; TRBD1 might be the D (5 bases). The CDR3 is 14 residues long. The V end lost 3 bases, the J end lost 0 bases, and 8 bases lay between the germline ends. In germline, CDR1 is KGHSH, CDR2 LQKENI. The CDR3 spells CASSPDSLNTEAFF. The CDR3 DNA reads as TGTGCCAGCTCACCTGACAGCCTGAACACTGAAGCTTTCTTT.